The 21 T cell receptor beta chains below all came from one sample that was sequenced in a study of T-cell memory formation after mild COVID-19. TCRdb redid the calling of the 5' RACE reads with MiXCR, one entry per CDR3 protein. Of tens of thousands of distinct CDR3 sequences in the sample, approximately 13% are singletons; the top ten hold about 27%. Specimen: PBMCs or a T cell subset sorted from them (not recorded which). All receptors derive from an adult woman who had mild COVID-19 (a few samples of this study predate the infection). Cell type and time point are not known.

This clonotype was detected ten times or more. The chain employs TRBV4-1 and TRBJ2-7; TRBD1 matches 7 bases. CDR3 length: 13 amino acids. The V and J ends lost 4 bases and 2 bases, in that order; junction bases with no gene match: 2. Germline lookup yields CDR1 MGHRA and CDR2 YSYEKL. This CDR3 reads CASSRGTAYEQYF. Here the CDR3 DNA reads TGCGCCAGCAGCCGTGGGACAGCCTACGAGCAGTACTTC.

This clonotype was detected a few times. The genes are TRBV12-3 or TRBV12-4 and TRBJ2-7; unclear D gene. V dropped 1 base and J dropped 3 bases, with 10 bases sitting between them. The CDR3 is 14 residues long. CDR3 DNA: TGTGCCAGCAGTTTAGTATTCCCAGGCTACGAGCAGTACTTC. Translation: CASSLVFPGYEQYF.

This clonotype has more than one count but fewer than ten. This rearrangement joins TRBV6-5 to TRBJ2-7; D is uncertain. There are 14 residues in the CDR3. The V gene's germline CDR1 is MNHEY and CDR2 SVGAGI. Trimming left V 0 bases short and J 5 bases short, with 11 bases between. CDR3 DNA sequence: TGTGCCAGCAGTTACTCGATTTCCCGGGACGAGCAGTACTTC. It yields the protein CASSYSISRDEQYF.

The chain recombines TRBV7-9 with TRBJ2-1; 7 nucleotides match TRBD2. From germline, CDR1 is SEHNR and CDR2 FQNEAQ (reference sequence). The CDR3 extends over 15 amino acids. Unmatched junction bases numbered 4, after V lost 1 base and J lost 4 bases. CDR3 sequence: CASSLGGGGYNEQFF. DNA for the CDR3: TGTGCCAGCAGCTTAGGCGGCGGGGGATACAATGAGCAGTTCTTC. Full variable domain (outside the CDR3, taken from reference TRBV7-9 and TRBJ2-1): DTGVSQNPRHKITKRGQNVTFRCDPISEHNRLYWYRQTLGQGPEFLTYFQNEAQLEKSRLLSDRFSAERPKGSFSTLEIQRTEQGDSAMYLCASSLGGGGYNEQFFGPGTRLTVL.

About this clonotype itself: Because it lacks the conserved phenylalanine or tryptophan at the end, this CDR3 is likely a read error. Because the CDR3's place on the DNA is in doubt, the DNA is left out and the CDR3 is given as listed by TCRdb. This chain uses TRBV6-5 with TRBJ1-1; the D segment call TRBD1 is taken from the table without a DNA check. Germline-derived CDR1 and CDR2 are MNHEY and SVGAGI. The CDR3 totals 10 residues, both ends included. This CDR3 reads CASSPRRGLY.

This chain uses TRBV6-5 with TRBJ2-1, with TRBD2 identical over 7 bases. The CDR3 length is 15 residues. The germline CDR1 and CDR2 sequences are MNHEY and SVGAGI. V trimming: 6 bases; J trimming: 4 bases; junction bases outside the gene matches: 9. CDR3 in DNA: TGTGCCAGCAGCCACCAGGGACTAATATACAATGAGCAGTTCTTC. Translated, it gives CASSHQGLIYNEQFF.

This chain connects TRBV19 to TRBJ2-7; 11 nucleotides match TRBD2. This CDR3 is built from 14 residues. Trimming took 8 bases from V and 5 from J; bases not matched to a gene: 8. The germline V gene has CDR1 LNHDA and CDR2 SQIVND (reference sequence). The CDR3 protein is CASSLAGGPHEQYF. The CDR3 DNA is TGTGCCAGTTCGTTAGCGGGAGGGCCCCACGAGCAGTACTTC.

The table lists this clonotype with a few counts. V gene TRBV6-2 or TRBV6-3 combines with J gene TRBJ2-3; 11 bases map to TRBD2. The CDR3 runs 15 residues. The V gene end was trimmed by 6 bases and the J gene end by 6 bases; junction bases not matched to a gene: 8. Germline V gene sequence: CDR1 MNHEY, CDR2 SVGEGT. The CDR3 protein is CASSLLAGVRDTQYF. CDR3 nucleotide sequence: TGTGCCAGCAGCCTACTAGCGGGAGTCCGTGATACGCAGTATTTT.

The rearrangement uses TRBV20-1 and TRBJ2-5; D is tentatively TRBD1 or TRBD2 (5 bases each). This CDR3 has 15 residues. V was clipped by 8 bases and J by 5 bases, with 24 bases between them. Germline CDR1 and CDR2: DFQATT and SNEGSKA (reference sequence). The CDR3 spells CSLRETRGVWETQYF. The CDR3, as DNA: TGCAGTCTGAGGGAAACTAGAGGGGTATGGGAGACCCAGTACTTC.

The chain employs TRBV6-2 or TRBV6-3 and TRBJ2-1, with 10 bases that match TRBD1. Trimming cost V 1 base and J 14 bases; bases outside gene matches: 5. Germline loops: CDR1 MNHEY, CDR2 SVGEGT. The CDR3 is made up of 13 amino acids. CDR3 protein: CASSYYPGTGEFF. The DNA for the CDR3 is TGTGCCAGCAGTTACTATCCCGGGACAGGGGAGTTCTTC.

The table lists this clonotype with a few counts. This chain links TRBV7-3 with TRBJ2-1; unclear D gene. Trimming stripped 0 bases from V and 4 bases from J, with 4 bases between. The CDR3 loop spans 13 amino acids. Germline V CDR1 and CDR2: SGHTA, FQGTGA. CDR3 in DNA: TGTGCCAGCAGCTTAACGGGGTACAATGAGCAGTTCTTC. This sequence encodes CASSLTGYNEQFF.

The chain links TRBV6-5 to TRBJ2-2; tentative D call: TRBD1 (6 bases). V dropped 0 bases and J dropped 8 bases, with 10 bases sitting between them. The CDR3 extends over 14 amino acids. In germline, CDR1 is MNHEY, CDR2 SVGAGI. This CDR3 is CASSYSSGEGELFF. The CDR3 nucleotides are TGTGCCAGCAGTTACTCATCAGGGGAGGGGGAGCTGTTTTTT.

V usage is TRBV6-6 and J usage is TRBJ2-7; no firm D call. The V gene's germline CDR1 is MNHNY and CDR2 SVGAGI (reference sequence). This CDR3 comprises 16 residues. Trimming removed 2 bases from V and 1 base from J, with 15 bases in between. The CDR3 here is CASSYPRATPSYEQYF. The CDR3, as DNA: TGTGCCAGCAGTTACCCGAGAGCGACACCATCCTACGAGCAGTACTTC.

Many counts were recorded for this clonotype. V usage is TRBV7-6 and J usage is TRBJ2-3; TRBD1 matches at 11 bases. Trimming removed 1 base from V and 6 bases from J; junction bases left unmatched: 9. From germline, CDR1 is SGHVS and CDR2 FNYEAQ. This CDR3 contains 17 residues. In nucleotides, the CDR3 is TGTGCCAGCAGCTTAGATCGTAGGACAGGGGGCTTGGATACGCAGTATTTT. The encoded protein is CASSLDRRTGGLDTQYF.

This clonotype was counted at least ten times. The chain uses TRBV5-1 and TRBJ2-3, with D possibly being TRBD1 or TRBD2 (5 bases each). CDR3 length: 16 residues. V lost 4 bases, J lost 2 bases, and 17 bases lay in between. Looked up from germline, CDR1 is SGHRS and CDR2 is YFSETQ. The CDR3 spells CASSQALGASTDTQYF. In nucleotides, the CDR3 is TGCGCCAGCAGCCAGGCCCTCGGGGCCTCCACAGATACGCAGTATTTT.

J is TRBJ2-7 and V is TRBV7-2; 10 positions agree with TRBD2. J gave up 2 bases and V 6 bases, and 19 bases lay outside the gene matches. Germline V CDR1 and CDR2: SGHTA, FQGNSA. CDR3 length equals 19 residues. Here the CDR3 DNA reads TGTGCCAGCAGTCGGCCGGGGTTAGCGGGAGGAAGGTGGCCCTACGAGCAGTACTTC. This translates into CASSRPGLAGGRWPYEQYF.

The rearrangement uses TRBV7-9 and TRBJ1-5, with a weak D call TRBD1 (5 bases). Germline V lookup: CDR1 SEHNR, CDR2 FQNEAQ (reference sequence). The length of the CDR3 is 15 residues. V lost 5 bases and J 4 bases, leaving 15 bases between the germline ends. The CDR3 spells CASSPGMGGNQPQHF. DNA for the CDR3: TGTGCCAGCAGCCCAGGGATGGGCGGGAATCAGCCCCAGCATTTT.

The CDR3 spells CATSDPKGQFF. The CDR3, as DNA: TGTGCCACCAGTGATCCCAAAGGGCAGTTCTTC. The chain joins TRBV24-1 to TRBJ2-1, with unresolved D. This CDR3 spans 11 amino acids. The germline gives CDR1 KGHDR, CDR2 SFDVKD. V lost 3 bases and J 12 bases, leaving 8 bases between the germline ends.

J is TRBJ2-1 and V is TRBV4-1, with TRBD2 matching over 9 bases. Germline-derived CDR1 and CDR2 are MGHRA and YSYEKL. CDR3 length: 15 amino acids. Unmatched junction bases numbered 9, after V lost 5 bases and J lost 7 bases. CDR3 loop: CASSDFSGSMNEQFF. In nucleotides, the CDR3 is TGCGCCAGCAGCGATTTTAGCGGGAGCATGAATGAGCAGTTCTTC.

The chain is built from TRBV12-3 or TRBV12-4 and TRBJ2-2; 9 nucleotides match TRBD1. J lost 5 bases, V lost 2 bases, and 6 bases had no gene match. The CDR3 runs 16 residues. Here the CDR3 reads CASSLLNRGLTGELFF. Written as DNA, the CDR3 is TGTGCCAGCAGTTTACTGAACAGGGGGCTGACCGGGGAGCTGTTTTTT.

In its sample, this clonotype was seen many times. The V call is TRBV7-9, the J call TRBJ1-1; tentative D call: TRBD1 (5 bases). The CDR3 contains 13 residues. Germline values: CDR1 SEHNR, CDR2 FQNEAQ (reference sequence). Trimming removed 4 bases at V and 4 bases at J, with 10 bases between. The CDR3 spells CASSSRGGTEAFF. The DNA for the CDR3 is TGTGCCAGCAGCTCTCGCGGGGGCACTGAAGCTTTCTTT.